Each of the 2 T cell receptor beta chains below was sequenced from the same sample in a study of vaccination and CD4 T cells after COVID-19. Treatment noted: roughly 10-day PBMC culture with coronavirus spike peptide pools or control peptides (ViraFEST assay). Cultured CD4+ T-cell DNA underwent Oncomine TCR Beta short-read sequencing. Each CDR3 protein gets one entry after TCRdb re-called the PCR reads with MiXCR. The repertoire holds over 15,000 distinct CDR3 sequences, with roughly 45% as singletons. These receptors' antigens are unknown. This specimen was CD4+ T cells from blood, cultured in vitro, taken after SARS-CoV-2 vaccination. The origin of the receptors is a human donor who had recovered from COVID-19.

Worth noting for this clonotype: Germline is not matched at one junction end, which may reflect a read error. The chain has TRBV7-3 and TRBJ2-1, with 7 bases matching TRBD2. The CDR3 loop spans 14 amino acids. The germline gives CDR1 SGHTA, CDR2 FQGTGA. CDR3 amino acids: CASSYSGPYNEQFF. The CDR3 coding sequence is TGTGCCAGCAGCTATAGCGGGCCCTATAATGAGCAGTTCTTC.

This rearrangement joins TRBV20-1 to TRBJ1-1, with D possibly being TRBD1 (5 bases). Germline assignment: CDR1 DFQATT and CDR2 SNEGSKA (reference sequence). Trimming stripped 6 bases from V and 0 bases from J, with 11 bases between. This CDR3 spans 13 amino acids. As DNA, the CDR3 is TGCAGTGCCAGGGCCTCGTTGAACACTGAAGCTTTCTTT. It codes for CSARASLNTEAFF.